The 19 T cell receptor beta chains reported below all come from one sample, sequenced in a study of Ad26.COV2.S vaccination and SARS-CoV-2 variants. The treatment: around 19 received Ad26.COV2.S at low or high dose, single or two shots; about five received placebo; per-sample allocation not given. The investigators took samples on day 63 after the first vaccine or placebo injection. Sequencing was performed with immunoSEQ multiplex PCR; in TCRdb, only in-frame clones are kept and a portion is missing. This table has 360,000 or so clones, over 75% appearing once. The sequences come from peripheral blood, collected in a trial of Ad26.COV2.S vaccine versus placebo. The receptors were gathered from a person between 18 and 65 years old who received the Ad26.COV2.S COVID-19 vaccine or a placebo.

The chain has TRBV7-2 and TRBJ2-1; 11 nucleotides match TRBD1. Germline V gives CDR1 SGHTA, CDR2 FQGNSA. The CDR3 has 15 amino acids. The trim removed 4 bases at V and 7 bases at J, leaving 6 bases unmatched. DNA for the CDR3: TGTGCCAGCAGCTGGGGGACAGGGGGAAGGAATGAGCAGTTCTTC. Amino acid sequence: CASSWGTGGRNEQFF. Supplemented by reference TRBV7-2 and TRBJ2-1, the full variable domain reads GAGVSQSPSNKVTEKGKDVELRCDPISGHTALYWYRQSLGQGLEFLIYFQGNSAPDKSGLPSDRFSAERTGGSVSTLTIQRTQQEDSAVYLCASSWGTGGRNEQFFGPGTRLTVL.

The V call is TRBV5-4, the J call TRBJ2-5, with D possibly matching TRBD1 (5 bases). V lost 0 bases to trimming and J lost 5 bases, with 11 bases between them. CDR1 is SGHNT and CDR2 is YYREEE in the germline V gene (reference sequence). The CDR3 is 14 amino acids. The CDR3 DNA reads as TGTGCCAGCAGCTTGGTTCCAGGGTATGAGACCCAGTACTTC. It yields the protein CASSLVPGYETQYF.

The chain recombines TRBV5-1 with TRBJ1-1; unclear D gene. In germline, CDR1 is SGHRS, CDR2 YFSETQ. Trimming took off 0 bases at V and 0 bases at J, with 9 bases between the two ends. The CDR3 has 15 residues. The CDR3 loop reads CASSLESTVNTEAFF. The CDR3 DNA reads as TGCGCCAGCAGCTTGGAGTCGACGGTGAACACTGAAGCTTTCTTT.

This clone was recorded once. CDR3 protein: CASSRTSGRVGNEQFF. CDR3 DNA sequence: TGCGCCAGCAGCCGGACTAGCGGGAGGGTCGGCAATGAGCAGTTCTTC. J is TRBJ2-1 and V is TRBV5-1; TRBD2 matches 15 bases. V lost 4 bases to trimming and J lost 6 bases; unmatched junction nucleotides: 5. The germline CDR1 and CDR2 sequences are SGHRS and YFSETQ. This CDR3 contains 16 residues.

The chain joins TRBV30 to TRBJ2-7; D unclear. Trimming cost V 2 bases and J 3 bases, with 5 bases left between them. This CDR3 has 11 amino acids. Germline loops: CDR1 GTSNPN, CDR2 SVGIG (reference sequence). CDR3 DNA: TGTGCCTGGAGTTGGGGCTACGAGCAGTACTTC. It codes for CAWSWGYEQYF.

This chain links TRBV5-4 with TRBJ2-3; TRBD2 is a possible D gene (6 bases). The CDR3 runs to 16 residues. Trimming pared 4 bases from V and 0 bases from J, leaving 15 bases between. CDR1 and CDR2 from the germline V gene are SGHNT and YYREEE (reference sequence). The chain's CDR3 is CASSIGLGTSTDTQYF. CDR3 nucleotide sequence: TGTGCCAGCAGCATTGGATTGGGGACTAGCACAGATACGCAGTATTTT.

The chain combines TRBV28 with TRBJ2-7; 8 bases align to TRBD2. V lost 6 bases, J lost 6 bases, and 10 bases stayed unmatched. The CDR3 runs 14 residues. In germline, CDR1 is MDHEN, CDR2 SYDVKM. CDR3 DNA: TGTGCCAGCAGCCCGACTAGCGCCTCGGGCGAGCAGTACTTC. Translating gives CASSPTSASGEQYF.

For this clone: Other DNA sequences in the sample encode the same CDR3. The V gene is TRBV7-2, the J gene TRBJ1-1; D is ambiguous. Germline CDR1 SGHTA, CDR2 FQGNSA. This CDR3 is built from 13 residues. Trimming shortened V by 4 bases and J by 0 bases, and 6 bases separated the two germline ends. CDR3 DNA sequence: TGTGCCAGCAGCTCGTCATTGAACACTGAAGCTTTCTTT. Protein sequence: CASSSSLNTEAFF.

This clone occurred a few times. V usage is TRBV3-1 (or the pseudogene TRBV3-2) and J usage is TRBJ2-3; D gene unclear. CDR1 LGHDT and CDR2 YNNKEL come from the germline V gene (reference sequence). CDR3 length: 14 amino acids. Trimming took 5 bases from V and 3 from J, leaving 12 bases between them. The CDR3 DNA reads TGTGCCAGCAGCTTAGCTGTTGGGACAGATACGCAGTATTTT. Amino acids: CASSLAVGTDTQYF.

The sample holds one count of this clone. The chain joins TRBV9 to TRBJ2-1; D is unclear. There are 15 residues in the CDR3. Germline CDR1 SGDLS, CDR2 YYNGEE. Trimming shortened V by 4 bases and J by 3 bases, and 14 bases separated the two germline ends. CDR3 residues: CASSPSGEGYNEQFF. The DNA for the CDR3 is TGTGCCAGCAGCCCTTCTGGGGAAGGCTACAATGAGCAGTTCTTC.

The chain uses TRBV3-1 (or the pseudogene TRBV3-2) and TRBJ2-7, with 11 bases identical to TRBD1. CDR3 size: 15 residues. Per germline, CDR1 LGHDT and CDR2 YNNKEL (reference sequence). J was trimmed by 3 bases and V by 6 bases; bases with no gene match: 7. This CDR3 is CASRSGTGGFYEQYF. In DNA form, the CDR3 reads TGTGCCAGCAGGTCCGGGACAGGGGGTTTCTACGAGCAGTACTTC.

The chain combines TRBV7-2 with TRBJ2-3; 12 nucleotides match TRBD2. In germline, CDR1 is SGHTA, CDR2 FQGNSA. The CDR3 extends over 15 amino acids. Trimming removed 4 bases from V and 5 bases from J; junction bases left unmatched: 4. The CDR3 sequence is CASSWASGRGDTQYF. As DNA, the CDR3 is TGTGCCAGCAGCTGGGCTAGCGGGAGGGGAGATACGCAGTATTTT. Using reference TRBV7-2 and TRBJ2-3 for the parts outside the CDR3, the full variable domain is GAGVSQSPSNKVTEKGKDVELRCDPISGHTALYWYRQSLGQGLEFLIYFQGNSAPDKSGLPSDRFSAERTGGSVSTLTIQRTQQEDSAVYLCASSWASGRGDTQYFGPGTRLTVL.

V is TRBV7-8 and J is TRBJ2-7; D is ambiguous. This CDR3 comprises 13 residues. Per the germline V gene, CDR1 is SGHVS and CDR2 is FQNEAQ. V shed 3 bases and J shed 7 bases, with 13 bases lying between them. For the CDR3, the DNA is TGTGCCAGCAGCTTGCCGCTGGTGGGGGAGCAGTACTTC. Amino acids: CASSLPLVGEQYF.

This sequence joins TRBV24-1 and TRBJ2-7; TRBD2 aligns across 7 bases. Germline V gene data show CDR1 as KGHDR and CDR2 as SFDVKD. The J segment lost 5 bases and the V segment lost 5 bases, leaving 11 bases of the junction unmatched. CDR3 length: 15 residues. CDR3 nucleotides: TGTGCCACCAGTGCCTCAGCGGGACGGGGGAACGAGCAGTACTTC. Its translation: CATSASAGRGNEQYF.

This sequence joins TRBV28 and TRBJ2-3; 15 bases are a match to TRBD2. The J segment lost 1 base and the V segment lost 6 bases, leaving 8 bases of the junction unmatched. Germline V CDR1 and CDR2: MDHEN, SYDVKM. CDR3 size: 18 residues. In DNA form, the CDR3 reads TGTGCCAGCAGCACCCCGGGACTAGCGGGAGGAGGCACAGATACGCAGTATTTT. Encoded protein: CASSTPGLAGGGTDTQYF.

The V gene is TRBV19, the J gene TRBJ2-7; TRBD1 agrees at 8 bases. Germline loops: CDR1 LNHDA, CDR2 SQIVND (reference sequence). Germline trimming cut 6 bases from V and 4 bases from J; bases unmatched to any gene: 11. The CDR3 runs 15 residues. Here the CDR3 reads CASSPPGGAQYEQYF. The CDR3 region has the DNA TGTGCCAGTAGCCCACCAGGGGGCGCCCAGTACGAGCAGTACTTC.

The V call is TRBV30, the J call TRBJ1-1, with TRBD1 matching over 9 bases. The CDR3 length is 15 residues. J was trimmed by 3 bases and V by 0 bases; bases with no gene match: 5. Germline CDR1 is GTSNPN and CDR2 is SVGIG (reference sequence). The CDR3 DNA reads TGTGCCTGGAGTGTAGGGGACAGGGCTTACACTGAAGCTTTCTTT. It encodes CAWSVGDRAYTEAFF.

This clone was counted once. The chain couples TRBV6-5 to TRBJ2-1; maybe TRBD2 (6 bases). With 6 bases removed from V and 1 base from J, the gap between germline ends came to 13 bases. The CDR3 totals 15 residues. Per germline, CDR1 MNHEY and CDR2 SVGAGI. The DNA for the CDR3 is TGTGCCAGCAGCGGACTTGGGGGGTCCTACAATGAGCAGTTCTTC. Protein: CASSGLGGSYNEQFF.

The chain combines TRBV6-2 or TRBV6-3 with TRBJ1-2; D ambiguous. Germline CDR1 is MNHEY and CDR2 is SVGEGT. This CDR3 region has 11 residues. The V end was cut by 4 bases, the J end by 5 bases, with 5 bases between. DNA of the CDR3: TGTGCCAGCAGTTCTGGATATGGCTACACCTTC. It specifies CASSSGYGYTF.